The 19 T cell receptor beta chains given below trace back to one sample, sequenced in a study of response to subunit inactivated influenza vaccine. TCRdb independently ran MiXCR on the RT-PCR reads; one entry per CDR3 protein. The sample includes 300,000 to 350,000 distinct CDR3 sequences, over 20% seen only once; the top ten take about 9.3%. The material was PBMCs from blood, obtained 21 months after vaccination. The receptors originated from a man aged 50 to 69 who received an inactivated influenza vaccine.

The chain links TRBV11-2 to TRBJ2-7; D might be TRBD2 (6 bases). CDR3 length: 15 residues. CDR1 is SGHAT, CDR2 FQNNGV, per germline. Trimming removed 6 bases from V and 4 bases from J, with 19 bases in between. The DNA of the CDR3 is TGTGCCAGCAGAACCTCATCCGGGGGAATATACGAGCAGTACTTC. Protein sequence: CASRTSSGGIYEQYF.

The genes are TRBV2 and TRBJ1-6; weak D call: TRBD1 (6 bases). The V gene's germline CDR1 is SNHLY and CDR2 FYNNEI. The ends were cut back, 7 bases at V and 7 bases at J, with 20 bases in the middle. This CDR3 has 16 amino acids. CDR3 DNA: TGTGCCAGCACTAAGGCAGGGGCGGGCGTAAATTCACCCCTCCACTTT. Protein sequence: CASTKAGAGVNSPLHF.

This clonotype was found a few times. The rearrangement links TRBV5-6 to TRBJ1-6, with a weak D call TRBD1 (5 bases). CDR1 is SGHDT, CDR2 YYEEEE, per germline. The V end lost 2 bases, the J end lost 2 bases, and 11 bases lay between the germline ends. This CDR3 has 16 amino acids. The DNA of the CDR3 is TGTGCCAGCAGCTTTCTAGGGGAGGCCTATAATTCACCCCTCCACTTT. The encoded protein is CASSFLGEAYNSPLHF. Looking up the rest from reference TRBV5-6 and TRBJ1-6 gives the full variable domain: DAGVTQSPTHLIKTRGQQVTLRCSPKSGHDTVSWYQQALGQGPQFIFQYYEEEERQRGNFPDRFSGHQFPNYSSELNVNALLLGDSALYLCASSFLGEAYNSPLHFGNGTRLTVT.

V and J are TRBV4-3 and TRBJ1-2; no definite D call. CDR1 is LGHNA and CDR2 is YSLEER in the germline V gene. The CDR3 contains 15 residues. V was clipped by 0 bases and J by 3 bases, with 11 bases between them. The CDR3 reads CASSQDGRVDYGYTF. CDR3 sequence (DNA): TGCGCCAGCAGCCAAGATGGGAGGGTCGACTATGGCTACACCTTC.

This clonotype was observed a few times. The V call is TRBV18, the J call TRBJ1-2; 8 bases match TRBD1. Trimming cost V 3 bases and J 5 bases; bases outside gene matches: 5. CDR3 size: 14 residues. CDR1 is KGHSH and CDR2 is LQKENI in the germline V gene. The CDR3: CASSPTGAGYGYTF. The DNA for the CDR3 is TGTGCCAGCTCACCGACAGGGGCAGGGTATGGCTACACCTTC.

This clonotype was detected many times. The gene calls are TRBV12-3 or TRBV12-4 and TRBJ1-6; D is unresolved. V was shortened by 6 bases and J by 10 bases, with 10 bases between the two germline ends. The CDR3 covers 12 residues. The CDR3 coding sequence is TGTGCCAGCAGCATGGGTGGCTCACCCCTCCACTTT. Residues: CASSMGGSPLHF.

The chain couples TRBV5-1 to TRBJ2-3; the D gene is possibly TRBD2 (6 bases). The V end was cut by 0 bases, the J end by 0 bases, with 17 bases between. Per the germline V gene, CDR1 is SGHRS and CDR2 is YFSETQ. This CDR3 spans 18 amino acids. The CDR3 is CASSLARGLAGSTDTQYF. CDR3 nucleotide sequence: TGCGCCAGCAGCTTGGCGAGGGGACTGGCGGGGAGCACAGATACGCAGTATTTT.

This clonotype has more than one count but fewer than ten. The V and J genes are TRBV20-1 and TRBJ1-1; the D is unclear. The CDR3 spans 13 residues. CDR1 DFQATT and CDR2 SNEGSKA come from the germline V gene (reference sequence). Between the trimmed V and J ends, which lost 6 bases and 0 bases, there was a span of 11 bases. The CDR3 region has the DNA TGCAGTGCCCGTCGCGCCCTGAACACTGAAGCTTTCTTT. Amino acid sequence: CSARRALNTEAFF.

This clonotype has more than one count but fewer than ten. The rearrangement uses TRBV2 and TRBJ1-5; D is ambiguous. There are 14 residues in the CDR3. V lost 2 bases, J lost 1 base, and 6 bases lay in between. Germline CDR1 and CDR2: SNHLY and FYNNEI. The CDR3 protein is CASSEIVSNQPQHF. DNA for the CDR3: TGTGCCAGCAGTGAAATTGTCAGCAATCAGCCCCAGCATTTT.

This clonotype was counted a few times. The chain combines TRBV4-3 with TRBJ2-2; the D is unclear. V lost 0 bases and J 7 bases, leaving 9 bases between the germline ends. Germline assignment: CDR1 LGHNA and CDR2 YSLEER. The CDR3 is 14 residues long. CDR3: CASSQEARIGELFF. CDR3 sequence (DNA): TGCGCCAGCAGCCAAGAGGCAAGGATCGGGGAGCTGTTTTTT.

The rearrangement links TRBV28 to TRBJ2-7; D gene ambiguous. Germline values: CDR1 MDHEN, CDR2 SYDVKM. The CDR3 is 11 residues long. The V and J ends lost 6 bases and 5 bases respectively, with 8 bases between them. CDR3 DNA: TGTGCCAGCAGAGACGAGGACGAGCAGTACTTC. As protein: CASRDEDEQYF.

On this clonotype itself: Just one base apart from a much larger clone, this may be a read error. This chain uses TRBV12-3 or TRBV12-4 with TRBJ1-5, with 10 bases matching TRBD1. The CDR3 length is 14 residues. The V and J ends lost 6 bases and 4 bases, in that order; junction bases with no gene match: 3. DNA of the CDR3: TGTGCCAGCAGATCGGGACAGGGGAATCAGCCCCAGCATTTT. Translated: CASRSGQGNQPQHF.

The sample holds many counts of this clonotype. The chain employs TRBV18 and TRBJ1-5; 7 nucleotides line up with TRBD1. Germline CDR1 KGHSH, CDR2 LQKENI. V gave up 6 bases and J gave up 5 bases; unmatched junction bases: 4. This CDR3 has 13 residues. This chain's CDR3 is CASSSDRDQPQHF. In DNA form, the CDR3 reads TGTGCCAGCTCCAGCGACAGGGATCAGCCCCAGCATTTT.

The rearrangement joins TRBV12-3 or TRBV12-4 to TRBJ2-2; D remains ambiguous. This CDR3 has 13 amino acids. The ends were cut back, 7 bases at V and 0 bases at J, with 6 bases in the middle. This chain's CDR3 is CASKTANTGELFF. DNA of the CDR3: TGTGCCAGCAAAACCGCGAACACCGGGGAGCTGTTTTTT.

The chain recombines TRBV11-2 with TRBJ1-3; D is unclear. V gave up 5 bases and J gave up 2 bases, with 10 bases separating them. The CDR3 contains 14 residues. Germline V gene data show CDR1 as SGHAT and CDR2 as FQNNGV. DNA for the CDR3: TGTGCCAGCAGCCGTCCGGTCGCTGGAAACACCATATATTTT. Amino acid sequence: CASSRPVAGNTIYF.

The chain carries TRBV4-2 and TRBJ2-3; 8 bases map to TRBD1. V lost 0 bases to trimming and J lost 0 bases; unmatched junction nucleotides: 8. There are 18 residues in the CDR3. Germline CDR1 is LGHNA and CDR2 is YNFKEQ. CDR3 in amino acids: CASSQEGIWTGSTDTQYF. The CDR3 DNA sequence: TGTGCCAGCAGCCAAGAAGGAATCTGGACAGGGAGCACAGATACGCAGTATTTT.

The chain links TRBV5-1 to TRBJ2-1, with TRBD2 matching over 13 bases. With V trimmed by 4 bases and J by 6 bases, 4 bases remained unmatched. This CDR3 is 15 amino acids long. The V gene's germline CDR1 is SGHRS and CDR2 YFSETQ. The CDR3 region has the DNA TGCGCCAGCAGCCTAGGACTAGCGGGAGCCAATGAGCAGTTCTTC. This codes for CASSLGLAGANEQFF.

This clonotype has more than one count but fewer than ten. The V and J genes are TRBV19 and TRBJ2-1; D unresolved. This CDR3 is built from 12 residues. Germline CDR1 LNHDA, CDR2 SQIVND (reference sequence). V was clipped by 3 bases and J by 4 bases, with 4 bases between them. DNA for the CDR3: TGTGCCAGTAGTATTGGTTACAATGAGCAGTTCTTC. The encoded protein is CASSIGYNEQFF.

CDR3 DNA sequence: TGTGCCAGCAGCTCATGGGGGGGGTCTAGCACAGATACGCAGTATTTT. Its protein is CASSSWGGSSTDTQYF. This chain uses TRBV7-2 with TRBJ2-3; 7 bases are a match to TRBD2. The CDR3 has 16 residues. V dropped 4 bases and J dropped 0; count of bases not matched to a gene: 7. The germline gives CDR1 SGHTA, CDR2 FQGNSA.